A single sample gave rise to the 27 T cell receptor beta chains below, sequenced in a study of identifying expanded T cells in peripheral blood. The assay was immunoSEQ multiplex PCR, and TCRdb's table has in-frame clones only and misses some. The sample holds more than 50,000 clones, approximately 82% seen once. Sequencing input: blood. The receptors originated from a person aged 18 to 75 in good health.

The CDR3 here is CASSQVADTELFF. CDR3 nucleotide sequence: TGTGCCAGCAGCCAAGTAGCAGACACAGAACTGTTTTTT. This sequence joins TRBV4-2 and TRBJ1-4; no firm D call. This CDR3 spans 13 amino acids. Germline lookup yields CDR1 LGHNA and CDR2 YNFKEQ. Trimming removed 1 base from V and 12 bases from J, with 12 bases in between.

This chain uses TRBV5-8 with TRBJ2-7; D unclear. CDR3 length: 14 residues. V was shortened by 3 bases and J by 6 bases, with 16 bases between the two germline ends. Germline CDR1 and CDR2: SGHTS and YDEGEE. The DNA for the CDR3 is TGTGCCAGCAGCTCTCCTTATGACTTCCGCGAGCAGTACGTC. Protein sequence: CASSSPYDFREQYV.

The table lists this clone with a few counts. J is TRBJ2-1 and V is TRBV30; TRBD2 might be the D (6 bases). Germline CDR1 GTSNPN, CDR2 SVGIG (reference sequence). V lost 2 bases, J lost 0 bases, and 8 bases lay in between. The CDR3 loop spans 14 amino acids. The CDR3 DNA follows: TGTGCCTGGAGTCCCGGGAGCTCCTACAATGAGCAGTTCTTC. Protein product: CAWSPGSSYNEQFF. The whole variable domain, filled in from reference TRBV30 and TRBJ2-1, reads SQTIHQWPATLVQPVGSPLSLECTVEGTSNPNLYWYRQAAGRGLQLLFYSVGIGQISSEVPQNLSASRPQDRQFILSSKKLLLSDSGFYLCAWSPGSSYNEQFFGPGTRLTVL.

The rearrangement joins TRBV19 to TRBJ2-7, with TRBD1 as a possible D gene (6 bases). V was trimmed by 5 bases and J by 3 bases, leaving 8 bases between them. The CDR3 sequence is 12 residues long. Germline CDR1 is LNHDA and CDR2 is SQIVND (reference sequence). The CDR3: CASSEQGYEQYF. The CDR3 DNA follows: TGTGCCAGTAGTGAACAGGGCTACGAGCAGTACTTC.

This sequence joins TRBV2 and TRBJ1-2, with a possible D match to TRBD1 (5 bases). Germline V lookup: CDR1 SNHLY, CDR2 FYNNEI. V gave up 7 bases and J gave up 8 bases, with 23 bases separating them. This CDR3 has 15 amino acids. The CDR3: CASMRDRDVGGGYTF. The CDR3 region has the DNA TGTGCCAGCATGAGGGACCGGGACGTCGGTGGCGGCTACACCTTC.

This chain uses TRBV4-3 with TRBJ2-7, with a tentative D call TRBD1 (6 bases). Germline V gene data show CDR1 as LGHNA and CDR2 as YSLEER. The CDR3 has 14 amino acids. V was cut by 1 base and J by 5 bases, with 12 bases left in between. The CDR3 protein is CASSQGQGIDEQYF. In nucleotides, the CDR3 is TGCGCCAGCAGCCAAGGGCAGGGGATCGACGAGCAGTACTTC.

The chain employs TRBV7-9 and TRBJ2-5; 7 bases are a match to TRBD1. CDR3 length equals 13 residues. Germline lookup yields CDR1 SEHNR and CDR2 FQNEAQ (reference sequence). J lost 3 bases, V lost 5 bases, and 3 bases had no gene match. CDR3 DNA sequence: TGTGCCAGCAGCCGGGACAGTAAAGAGACCCAGTACTTC. Protein sequence: CASSRDSKETQYF.

This rearrangement joins TRBV15 to TRBJ2-7, with TRBD2 identical over 10 bases. CDR3 length equals 16 residues. The trim removed 1 base at V and 4 bases at J, leaving 7 bases unmatched. The V gene's germline CDR1 is LNHNV and CDR2 YYDKDF (reference sequence). The CDR3 is CATSRVLAGSKYEQYF. Written as DNA, the CDR3 is TGTGCCACCAGCAGAGTACTAGCGGGATCCAAGTACGAGCAGTACTTC. Complete variable domain (other parts from reference TRBV15 and TRBJ2-7): DAMVIQNPRYQVTQFGKPVTLSCSQTLNHNVMYWYQQKSSQAPKLLFHYYDKDFNNEADTPDNFQSRRPNTSFCFLDIRSPGLGDTAMYLCATSRVLAGSKYEQYFGPGTRLTVT.

The chain carries TRBV6-7 and TRBJ1-6; D is uncertain. TRBV6-7 falls under the ORF class, with uncertain function. The CDR3 consists of 17 residues. V was clipped by 6 bases and J by 6 bases, with 21 bases between them. The CDR3 bases are TGTGCCAGCAGCCTCCTTGGCCATGGGCTTGGTAATTCACCCCTCCACTTT. It yields the protein CASSLLGHGLGNSPLHF.

The V gene is TRBV4-1, the J gene TRBJ1-2; TRBD1 matches at 7 bases. This CDR3 comprises 16 residues. Per the germline V gene, CDR1 is MGHRA and CDR2 is YSYEKL. The V and J ends lost 4 bases and 6 bases, in that order; junction bases with no gene match: 14. The CDR3 loop is CASSPFPAGGLNGYTF. The CDR3 nucleotides read TGCGCCAGCAGCCCCTTCCCCGCAGGGGGACTGAATGGCTACACCTTC.

The chain couples TRBV7-8 to TRBJ1-1; D gene unclear. Between the trimmed V and J ends, which lost 2 bases and 2 bases, there was a span of 6 bases. The CDR3 is 13 amino acids. Germline V gives CDR1 SGHVS, CDR2 FQNEAQ. CDR3 nucleotides: TGTGCCAGCAGCTTAAGGGCCAACACTGAAGCTTTCTTT. Translated, it gives CASSLRANTEAFF.

The rearrangement links TRBV7-6 to TRBJ2-7, with D possibly TRBD2 on 6 matching bases. Per the germline V gene, CDR1 is SGHVS and CDR2 is FNYEAQ. V dropped 5 bases and J dropped 5 bases, with 16 bases sitting between them. CDR3 length: 14 residues. The CDR3 DNA reads TGTGCCAGCAGCCCCCTCGAGGCGGGGAACGAGCAGTACTTC. Encoded protein: CASSPLEAGNEQYF.

The V and J genes are TRBV27 and TRBJ1-4; D is undetermined. The germline V gene encodes CDR1 MNHEY and CDR2 SMNVEV (reference sequence). CDR3 length: 13 residues. The V end was cut by 4 bases, the J end by 7 bases, with 10 bases between. The CDR3 protein is CASSYDTVEKLFF. The CDR3 DNA reads TGTGCCAGCAGTTACGACACTGTTGAAAAACTGTTTTTT.

This clone was counted at least ten times. The chain carries TRBV19 and TRBJ1-1; D possibly corresponds to TRBD1 (6 bases). V lost 5 bases and J lost 1, with 11 bases in between. The CDR3 contains 14 residues. The germline gives CDR1 LNHDA, CDR2 SQIVND (reference sequence). The chain's CDR3 is CASSLHRENTEAFF. The DNA for the CDR3 is TGTGCCAGTAGTCTCCACAGGGAGAACACTGAAGCTTTCTTT.

The gene calls are TRBV7-8 and TRBJ1-3; TRBD1 aligns across 9 bases. V trimming: 5 bases; J trimming: 7 bases; junction bases outside the gene matches: 3. The CDR3 runs to 13 residues. Germline-derived CDR1 and CDR2 are SGHVS and FQNEAQ. The CDR3 nucleotides read TGTGCCAGCAGCCACGGACAGGGGAACACCATATATTTT. As protein: CASSHGQGNTIYF. Complete variable domain (other parts from reference TRBV7-8 and TRBJ1-3): GAGVSQSPRYKVAKRGQDVALRCDPISGHVSLFWYQQALGQGPEFLTYFQNEAQLDKSGLPSDRFFAERPEGSVSTLKIQRTQQEDSAVYLCASSHGQGNTIYFGEGSWLTVV.

The chain's CDR3 is CASSQAPGRPEAFF. For the CDR3, the DNA is TGTGCCAGCAGCCAGGCCCCCGGGCGGCCTGAAGCTTTCTTT. The rearrangement links TRBV7-3 to TRBJ1-1; unclear D gene. V lost 5 bases, J lost 6 bases, and 16 bases lay in between. CDR1 is SGHTA and CDR2 is FQGTGA in the germline V gene. The CDR3 spans 14 residues.

This chain joins TRBV9 and TRBJ2-5; the D is unclear. Germline V gene lookup returns CDR1 SGDLS and CDR2 YYNGEE. The V end lost 0 bases, the J end lost 2 bases, and 8 bases lay between the germline ends. The CDR3 is 14 amino acids. The CDR3 DNA reads as TGTGCCAGCAGCGTAGCCGGCTGGCAAGAGACCCAGTACTTC. This translates into CASSVAGWQETQYF.

V is TRBV6-5 and J is TRBJ2-5; D ambiguous. The V end was cut by 0 bases, the J end by 4 bases, with 12 bases between. The CDR3 is 15 residues long. From germline, CDR1 is MNHEY and CDR2 SVGAGI. The CDR3 DNA reads TGTGCCAGCAGTTACTCTGGGGAAAAGACAGAGACCCAGTACTTC. It encodes CASSYSGEKTETQYF.

This chain connects TRBV29-1 to TRBJ1-2; TRBD1 agrees at 9 bases. CDR1 and CDR2 (germline): SQVTM, ANQGSEA. V trimming: 8 bases; J trimming: 7 bases; junction bases outside the gene matches: 11. CDR3 length equals 13 residues. The CDR3 region has the DNA TGCAGCTTCTCGGGGGACAGGGTGCGTGGCTACACCTTC. It translates to CSFSGDRVRGYTF.

This clone has at least ten counts. The J gene is TRBJ2-7, the V gene TRBV7-9; D gene ambiguous. The CDR3 has 12 amino acids. From germline, CDR1 is SEHNR and CDR2 FQNEAQ (reference sequence). V lost 1 base to trimming and J lost 4 bases, with 5 bases between them. The chain's CDR3 is CASSLGVYEQYF. As DNA, the CDR3 is TGTGCCAGCAGCTTAGGGGTATACGAGCAGTACTTC. Using reference TRBV7-9 and TRBJ2-7 for the parts outside the CDR3, the full variable domain is DTGVSQNPRHKITKRGQNVTFRCDPISEHNRLYWYRQTLGQGPEFLTYFQNEAQLEKSRLLSDRFSAERPKGSFSTLEIQRTEQGDSAMYLCASSLGVYEQYFGPGTRLTVT.

The chain couples TRBV6-1 to TRBJ2-4; D tentatively fits TRBD1 or TRBD2 (5 bases each). The CDR3 spans 11 residues. Trimming pared 8 bases from V and 9 bases from J, leaving 11 bases between. CDR1 is MNHNS and CDR2 is SASEGT in the germline V gene. CDR3 loop: CASGSGPIQYF. Written as DNA, the CDR3 is TGTGCCAGCGGCTCGGGACCCATTCAGTACTTC.

The chain uses TRBV7-5 and TRBJ1-5. TRBV7-5 represents a pseudogene. The CDR3 length is 17 residues. CDR3 amino acids: CACQVGGLPFSNQPQHF. The CDR3 region has the DNA TGTGCCTGTCAGGTCGGCGGCTTGCCGTTTAGCAATCAGCCCCAGCATTTT.

The chain combines TRBV30 with TRBJ2-7; 8 bases are a match to TRBD1. Looked up from germline, CDR1 is GTSNPN and CDR2 is SVGIG (reference sequence). V lost 5 bases, J lost 0 bases, and 6 bases stayed unmatched. CDR3 size: 14 residues. The CDR3 spells CAWSTGGSSYEQYF. As DNA, the CDR3 is TGTGCCTGGTCTACAGGGGGTAGCTCCTACGAGCAGTACTTC.

The chain recombines TRBV19 with TRBJ1-2; D is ambiguous. Per the germline V gene, CDR1 is LNHDA and CDR2 is SQIVND (reference sequence). V lost 5 bases and J 4 bases, leaving 5 bases between the germline ends. The CDR3 is 11 amino acids. The CDR3 is CASSFFYGYTF. CDR3 bases: TGTGCCAGTAGTTTCTTCTATGGCTACACCTTC.

This clone has a single count. J is TRBJ2-7 and V is TRBV2, with unresolved D. Trimming removed 11 bases from V and 3 bases from J, with 17 bases in between. Germline assignment: CDR1 SNHLY and CDR2 FYNNEI. There are 13 residues in the CDR3. In nucleotides, the CDR3 is TGTGCCGTCTTTGACTCAGTCAACTACGAGCAGTACTTC. Protein sequence: CAVFDSVNYEQYF.

In this sample, this clone turned up a few times. The chain carries TRBV5-4 and TRBJ2-3, with D possibly matching TRBD1 (6 bases). Germline loops: CDR1 SGHNT, CDR2 YYREEE (reference sequence). Between the trimmed V and J ends, which lost 4 bases and 0 bases, there was a span of 6 bases. The CDR3 is 13 amino acids. CDR3 loop: CASSQGSTDTQYF. DNA of the CDR3: TGTGCCAGCAGCCAGGGGAGCACAGATACGCAGTATTTT.

With regard to this clone: Other DNA sequences within the sample encode an identical CDR3. The chain couples TRBV5-1 to TRBJ2-5, with unresolved D. There are 11 residues in the CDR3. Germline V lookup: CDR1 SGHRS, CDR2 YFSETQ. With 0 bases removed from V and 5 bases from J, the gap between germline ends came to 2 bases. CDR3 sequence reads: CASSLEETQYF. The CDR3 bases are TGCGCCAGCAGCTTGGAGGAGACCCAGTACTTC.